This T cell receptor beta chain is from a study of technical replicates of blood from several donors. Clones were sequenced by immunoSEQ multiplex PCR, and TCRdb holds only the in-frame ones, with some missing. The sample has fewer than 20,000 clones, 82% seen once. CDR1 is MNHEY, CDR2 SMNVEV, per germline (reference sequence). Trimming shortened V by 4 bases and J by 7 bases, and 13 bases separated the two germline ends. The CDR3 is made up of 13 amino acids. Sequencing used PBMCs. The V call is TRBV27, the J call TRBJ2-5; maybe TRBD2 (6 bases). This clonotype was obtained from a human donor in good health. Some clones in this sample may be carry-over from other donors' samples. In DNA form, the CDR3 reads TGTGCCAGCAGTTCAGCTTACGGGAGGACCCAGTACTTC. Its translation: CASSSAYGRTQYF.